This T cell receptor (beta chain) was profiled in a study of glioma-infiltrating T cells after dendritic cell vaccination. The overall study: Autologous tumor lysate-pulsed dendritic cell vaccination was given between the early 2000s and the early 2010s. At biweekly intervals, patients got three intradermal dendritic cell vaccine injections.

Specified time point: after dendritic cell vaccination, including at tumor progression/relapse. Isocitrate dehydrogenase mutation was absent in all glioblastoma patients. J gave up 3 bases and V 3 bases, and 5 bases lay outside the gene matches. Germline V gene sequence: CDR1 LNHDA, CDR2 SQIVND (reference sequence). The CDR3 runs 15 residues. Primers: 60 V beta forward and 13 J beta reverse. Produced via immunoSEQ multiplex PCR; TCRdb's table is partial and in-frame only. This table has 50,000 to 60,000 clones, around 83% appearing once. The TCR comes from a human donor with glioblastoma. The source was blood, collected after dendritic cell vaccination. The chain has TRBV19 and TRBJ1-1; 9 bases line up with TRBD1. The CDR3 sequence: CASSIPRDRDTEAFF. The CDR3, as DNA: TGTGCCAGTAGTATCCCCCGGGACAGGGACACTGAAGCTTTCTTT. Full variable domain (rest looked up from reference TRBV19 and TRBJ1-1): DGGITQSPKYLFRKEGQNVTLSCEQNLNHDAMYWYRQDPGQGLRLIYYSQIVNDFQKGDIAEGYSVSREKKESFPLTVTSAQKNPTAFYLCASSIPRDRDTEAFFGQGTRLTVV.